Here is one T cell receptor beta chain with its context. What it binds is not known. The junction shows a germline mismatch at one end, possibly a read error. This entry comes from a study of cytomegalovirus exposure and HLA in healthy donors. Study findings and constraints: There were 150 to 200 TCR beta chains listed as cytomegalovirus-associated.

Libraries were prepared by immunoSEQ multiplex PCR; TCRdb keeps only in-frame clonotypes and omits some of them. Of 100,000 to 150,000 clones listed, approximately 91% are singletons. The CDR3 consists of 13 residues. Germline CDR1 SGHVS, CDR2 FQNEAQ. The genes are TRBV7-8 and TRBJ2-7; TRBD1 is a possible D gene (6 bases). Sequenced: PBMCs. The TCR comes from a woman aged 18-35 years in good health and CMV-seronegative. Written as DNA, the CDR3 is TGTACCAGCAGGGGCAGGGTCTCCTACGAGCAGTACTTC. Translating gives CTSRGRVSYEQYF.